This T cell receptor (beta chain) comes out of a study of T cells in Graves' hyperthyroidism and ophthalmopathy. Study-level background: Peripheral blood sampling occurred at initial diagnosis, before any treatment.

Aged 18 to 65, the patients had hyperthyroidism that was newly diagnosed and had lasted under 2 months. Uncontrolled infection, other autoimmune disease, pregnancy or lactation led to exclusion. The PBMCs were taken from over 9.5 ml of fresh peripheral blood. Germline assignment: CDR1 SGHDN and CDR2 FVKESK. Between the trimmed V and J ends, which lost 0 bases and 5 bases, there was a span of 10 bases. This CDR3 region has 14 residues. This clonotype was detected many times. TCR beta CDR3 region amplification was performed from RNA transcripts. The HTBI primer set was used in a first-round RT-PCR of the TCR CDR3. TCRdb recomputed calls from the multiplex PCR reads with MiXCR, one row per CDR3 protein. This table holds about 300,000 distinct CDR3 sequences, about 25% found once.

The chain uses TRBV14 and TRBJ1-1; D remains unclear. The sequenced sample consisted of blood. The TCR comes from a man aged 40-55 years with Graves' hyperthyroidism that later progressed to Graves' ophthalmopathy. The CDR3 DNA follows: TGTGCCAGCAGCCAAGATGGTGGTGGAACTGAAGCTTTCTTT. It codes for CASSQDGGGTEAFF.